These 3 T cell receptor beta chains share one sample of origin, sequenced in a study of blood T cell repertoires in COVID-19. Clones were read by immunoSEQ multiplex PCR, and TCRdb kept only the in-frame ones, dropping some. The sample gives fewer than 200,000 clones, more than 80% of which show up once; about 12% is in the top ten. The sequenced sample consisted of PBMCs or T cells enriched from blood (not recorded which). The receptors originated from a man between 50 and 59 years old who had recovered from COVID-19.

This clone has a handful of counts. CDR3 sequence: CASSPRGRANEKLFF. Written as DNA, the CDR3 is TGTGCCAGCTCACCAAGGGGCAGGGCTAATGAAAAACTGTTTTTT. The rearrangement joins TRBV18 to TRBJ1-4; D might be TRBD1 (5 bases). V lost 2 bases, J lost 3 bases, and 10 bases lay in between. The V gene's germline CDR1 is KGHSH and CDR2 LQKENI. CDR3 length: 15 residues.

The chain recombines TRBV4-2 with TRBJ2-3, with D tentatively TRBD2 (5 bases). Trimming shortened V by 1 base and J by 4 bases, and 12 bases separated the two germline ends. CDR1 and CDR2 (germline): LGHNA, YNFKEQ. There are 15 residues in the CDR3. The CDR3 protein is CASSQGLAGPDTQYF. In DNA, the CDR3 is TGTGCCAGCAGCCAAGGGCTAGCCGGGCCAGATACGCAGTATTTT.

This clone has only a few counts. The chain employs TRBV7-9 and TRBJ1-4; tentatively, D is TRBD1 (5 bases). In germline, CDR1 is SEHNR, CDR2 FQNEAQ (reference sequence). Trimming stripped 1 base from V and 0 bases from J, with 6 bases between. CDR3 length: 15 residues. For the CDR3, the DNA is TGTGCCAGCAGCTTAGAGACAGCAACTAATGAAAAACTGTTTTTT. Encoded protein: CASSLETATNEKLFF.